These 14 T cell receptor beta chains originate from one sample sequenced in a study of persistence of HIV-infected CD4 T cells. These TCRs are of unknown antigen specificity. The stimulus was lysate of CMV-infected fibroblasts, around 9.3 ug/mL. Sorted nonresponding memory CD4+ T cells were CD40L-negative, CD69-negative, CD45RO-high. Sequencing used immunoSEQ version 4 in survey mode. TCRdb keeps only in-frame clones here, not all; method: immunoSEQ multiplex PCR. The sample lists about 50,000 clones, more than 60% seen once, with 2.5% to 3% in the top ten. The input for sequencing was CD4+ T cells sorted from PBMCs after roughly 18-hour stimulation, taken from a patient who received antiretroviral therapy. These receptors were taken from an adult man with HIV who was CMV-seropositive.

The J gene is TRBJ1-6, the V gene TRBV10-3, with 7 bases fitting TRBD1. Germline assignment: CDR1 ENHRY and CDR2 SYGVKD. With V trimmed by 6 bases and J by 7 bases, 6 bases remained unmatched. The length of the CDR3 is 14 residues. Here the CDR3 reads CAISDRARNSPLHF. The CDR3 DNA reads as TGTGCCATCAGCGACAGGGCTAGGAATTCACCCCTCCACTTT.

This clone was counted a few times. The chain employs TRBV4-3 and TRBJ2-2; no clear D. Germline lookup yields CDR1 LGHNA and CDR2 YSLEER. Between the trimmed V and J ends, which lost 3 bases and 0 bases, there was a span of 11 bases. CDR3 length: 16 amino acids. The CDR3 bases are TGCGCCAGCAGCCATGTTGGGAACTCGAACACCGGGGAGCTGTTTTTT. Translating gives CASSHVGNSNTGELFF.

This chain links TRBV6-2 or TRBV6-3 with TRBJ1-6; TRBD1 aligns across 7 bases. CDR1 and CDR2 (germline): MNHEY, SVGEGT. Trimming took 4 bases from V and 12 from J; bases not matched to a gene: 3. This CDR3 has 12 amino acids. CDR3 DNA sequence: TGTGCCAGCAGTTCCGACAGGGAACCCCTCCACTTT. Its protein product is CASSSDREPLHF.

CDR3 in DNA: TGTGCCAGCAGCCAACCCGGGACAGGAACTAACTATGGCTACACCTTC. It translates to CASSQPGTGTNYGYTF. V gene TRBV11-2 combines with J gene TRBJ1-2; 8 bases map to TRBD1. This CDR3 contains 16 residues. The V and J ends lost 5 bases and 0 bases, in that order; junction bases with no gene match: 8. The germline CDR1 and CDR2 sequences are SGHAT and FQNNGV.

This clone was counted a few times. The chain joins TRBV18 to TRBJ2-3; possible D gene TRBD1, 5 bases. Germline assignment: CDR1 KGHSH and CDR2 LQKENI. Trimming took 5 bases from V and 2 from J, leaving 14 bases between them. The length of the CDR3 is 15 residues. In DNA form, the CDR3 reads TGTGCCAGCTCATCGCAGGCGACAGTCACAGATACGCAGTATTTT. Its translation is CASSSQATVTDTQYF.

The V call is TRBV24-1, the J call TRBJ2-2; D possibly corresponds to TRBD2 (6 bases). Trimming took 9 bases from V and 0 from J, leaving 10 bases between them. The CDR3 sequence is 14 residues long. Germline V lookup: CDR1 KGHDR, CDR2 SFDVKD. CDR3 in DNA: TGTGCCACCGCCGGCGGGGCGAACACCGGGGAGCTGTTTTTT. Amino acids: CATAGGANTGELFF.

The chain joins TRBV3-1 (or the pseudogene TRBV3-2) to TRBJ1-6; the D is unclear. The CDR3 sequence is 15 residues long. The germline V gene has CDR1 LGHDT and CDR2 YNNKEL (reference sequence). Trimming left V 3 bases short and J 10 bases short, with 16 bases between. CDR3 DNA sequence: TGTGCCAGCAGCCATTGGACCGACTCGGGCTCACCCCTCCACTTT. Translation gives CASSHWTDSGSPLHF.

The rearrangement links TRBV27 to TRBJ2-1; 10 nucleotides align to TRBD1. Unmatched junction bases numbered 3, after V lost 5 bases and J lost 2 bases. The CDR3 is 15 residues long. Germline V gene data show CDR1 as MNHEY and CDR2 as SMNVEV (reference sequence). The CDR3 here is CASSPGTGAYNEQFF. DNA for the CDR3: TGTGCCAGCAGTCCAGGGACAGGGGCCTACAATGAGCAGTTCTTC.

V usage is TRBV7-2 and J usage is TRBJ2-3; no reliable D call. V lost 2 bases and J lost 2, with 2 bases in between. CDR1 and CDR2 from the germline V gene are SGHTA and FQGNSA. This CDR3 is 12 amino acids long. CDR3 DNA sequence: TGTGCCAGCAGCTTATCCACAGATACGCAGTATTTT. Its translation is CASSLSTDTQYF.

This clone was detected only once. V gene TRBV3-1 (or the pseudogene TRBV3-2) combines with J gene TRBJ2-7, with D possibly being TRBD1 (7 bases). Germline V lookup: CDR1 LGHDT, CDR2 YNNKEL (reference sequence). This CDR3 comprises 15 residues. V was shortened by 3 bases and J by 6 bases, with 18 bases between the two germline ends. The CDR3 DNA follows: TGTGCCAGCAGCCAGTTACGCAGGGGGGTTGGCGAGCAGTACTTC. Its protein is CASSQLRRGVGEQYF.

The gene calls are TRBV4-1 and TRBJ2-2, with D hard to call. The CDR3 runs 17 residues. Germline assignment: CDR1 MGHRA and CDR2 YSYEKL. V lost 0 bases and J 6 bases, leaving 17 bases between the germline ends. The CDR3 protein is CASSQDSSLSWSGELFF. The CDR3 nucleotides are TGCGCCAGCAGCCAAGACTCGAGCTTATCGTGGTCCGGGGAGCTGTTTTTT.

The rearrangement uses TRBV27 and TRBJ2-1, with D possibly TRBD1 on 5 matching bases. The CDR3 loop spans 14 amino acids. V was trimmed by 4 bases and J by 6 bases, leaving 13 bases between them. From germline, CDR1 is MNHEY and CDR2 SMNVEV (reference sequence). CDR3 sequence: CASSSRVEFNEQFF. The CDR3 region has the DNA TGTGCCAGCAGTTCCAGGGTCGAATTCAATGAGCAGTTCTTC.

In DNA form, the CDR3 reads TGCGCCAGCAGCCAGCTAGCGGTACACTCCTACGAGCAGTACTTC. It translates to CASSQLAVHSYEQYF. The rearrangement uses TRBV4-1 and TRBJ2-7; 7 bases map to TRBD2. The CDR3 extends over 15 amino acids. The ends lost 3 bases at V and 0 bases at J; junction bases unmatched: 5. Germline loops: CDR1 MGHRA, CDR2 YSYEKL.

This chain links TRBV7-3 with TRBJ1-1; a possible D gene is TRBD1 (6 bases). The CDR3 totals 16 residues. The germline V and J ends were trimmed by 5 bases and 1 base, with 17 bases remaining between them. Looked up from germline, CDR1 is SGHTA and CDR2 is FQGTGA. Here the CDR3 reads CASSPGGGQGNTEAFF. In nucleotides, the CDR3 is TGTGCCAGCAGCCCAGGAGGGGGACAAGGGAACACTGAAGCTTTCTTT.